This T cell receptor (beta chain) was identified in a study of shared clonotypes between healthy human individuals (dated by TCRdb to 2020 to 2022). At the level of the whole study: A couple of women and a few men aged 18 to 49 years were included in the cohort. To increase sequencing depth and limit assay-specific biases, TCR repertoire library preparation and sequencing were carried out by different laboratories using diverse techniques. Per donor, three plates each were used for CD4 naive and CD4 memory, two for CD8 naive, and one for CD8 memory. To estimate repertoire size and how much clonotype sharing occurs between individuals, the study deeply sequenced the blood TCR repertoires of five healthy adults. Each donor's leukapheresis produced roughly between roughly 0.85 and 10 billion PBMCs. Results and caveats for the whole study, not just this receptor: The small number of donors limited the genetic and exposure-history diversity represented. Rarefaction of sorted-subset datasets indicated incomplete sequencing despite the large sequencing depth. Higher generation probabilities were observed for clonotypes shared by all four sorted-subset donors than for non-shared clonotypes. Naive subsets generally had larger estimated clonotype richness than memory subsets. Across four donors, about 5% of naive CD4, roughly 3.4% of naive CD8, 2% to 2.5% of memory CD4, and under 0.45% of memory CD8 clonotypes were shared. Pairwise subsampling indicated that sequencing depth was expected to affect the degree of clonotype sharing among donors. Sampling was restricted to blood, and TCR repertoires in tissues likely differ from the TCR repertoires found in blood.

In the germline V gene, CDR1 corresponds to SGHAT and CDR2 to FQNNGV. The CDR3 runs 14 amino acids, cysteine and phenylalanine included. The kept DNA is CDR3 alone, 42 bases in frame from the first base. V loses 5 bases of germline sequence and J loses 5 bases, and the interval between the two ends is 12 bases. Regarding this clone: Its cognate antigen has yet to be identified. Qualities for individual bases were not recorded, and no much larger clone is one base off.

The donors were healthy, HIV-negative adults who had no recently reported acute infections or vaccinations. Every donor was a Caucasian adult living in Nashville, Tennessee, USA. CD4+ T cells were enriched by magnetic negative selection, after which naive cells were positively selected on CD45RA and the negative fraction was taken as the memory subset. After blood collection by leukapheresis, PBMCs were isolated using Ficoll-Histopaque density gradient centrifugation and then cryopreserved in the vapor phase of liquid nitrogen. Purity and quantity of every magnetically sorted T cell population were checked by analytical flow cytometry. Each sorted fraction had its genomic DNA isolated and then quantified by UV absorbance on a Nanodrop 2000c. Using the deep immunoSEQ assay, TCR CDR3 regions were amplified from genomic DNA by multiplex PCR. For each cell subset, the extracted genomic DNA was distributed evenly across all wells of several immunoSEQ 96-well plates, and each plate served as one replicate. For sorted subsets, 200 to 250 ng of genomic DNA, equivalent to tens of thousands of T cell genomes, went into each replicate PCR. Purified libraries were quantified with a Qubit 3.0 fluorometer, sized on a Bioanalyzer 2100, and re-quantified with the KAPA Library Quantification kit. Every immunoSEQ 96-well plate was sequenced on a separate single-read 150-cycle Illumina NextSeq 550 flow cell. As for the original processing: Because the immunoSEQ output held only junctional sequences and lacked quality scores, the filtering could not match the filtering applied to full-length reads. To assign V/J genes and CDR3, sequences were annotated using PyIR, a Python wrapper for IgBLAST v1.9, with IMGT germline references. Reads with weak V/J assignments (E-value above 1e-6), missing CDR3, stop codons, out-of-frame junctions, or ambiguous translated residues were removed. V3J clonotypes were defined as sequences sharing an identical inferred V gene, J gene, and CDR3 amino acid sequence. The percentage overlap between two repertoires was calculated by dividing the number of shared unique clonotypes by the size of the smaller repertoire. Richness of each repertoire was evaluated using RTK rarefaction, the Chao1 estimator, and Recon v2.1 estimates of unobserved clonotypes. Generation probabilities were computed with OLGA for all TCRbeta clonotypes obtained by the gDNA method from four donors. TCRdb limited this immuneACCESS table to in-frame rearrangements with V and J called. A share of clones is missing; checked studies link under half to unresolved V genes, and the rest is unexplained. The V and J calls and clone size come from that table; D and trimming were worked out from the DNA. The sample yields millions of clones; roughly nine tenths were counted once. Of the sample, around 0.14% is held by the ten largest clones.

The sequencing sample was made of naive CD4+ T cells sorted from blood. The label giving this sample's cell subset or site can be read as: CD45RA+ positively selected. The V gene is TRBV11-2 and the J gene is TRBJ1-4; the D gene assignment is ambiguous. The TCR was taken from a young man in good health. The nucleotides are TGTGCCAGCAGCCAGAGATTAGGAAATGAAAAACTGTTTTTT. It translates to CASSQRLGNEKLFF.